The present entry profiles one TCR beta chain with its context. The sample belongs to a study of T cells expressing NK-cell markers. About the research overall: Source material for TCR beta repertoires consisted of sorted CD3+CD56+NKG2C+, CD3+CD56+NKG2C- and CD3+CD56-NKG2C+ T cells. In the group of eight sequenced donors, seven were HCMV-seropositive and one was seronegative.

The CDR3 loop spans 17 amino acids. The V gene's germline CDR1 is SGHNT and CDR2 YENEEA. TCRdb re-called the 5' RACE reads, yielding one record per CDR3 amino acid sequence without DNA. There are fewer than 400,000 distinct CDR3 sequences in the sample, with around 4.9% held by the top ten. Source material: blood T cells: a sorted CD56 or NKG2C T cell subset, CD4+ or CD8+ T cells, or bulk PBMC T cells (not recorded which). The receptor was derived from a man aged 18-70 years in good health. The chain couples TRBV11-3 to TRBJ2-3; absent DNA, TCRdb's TRBD2 call cannot be checked. This CDR3 is CASSPGLAVGQVDTQYF.